These T cell receptor beta chains were read from a single sample in a study of blood T cell repertoires in COVID-19. Produced via immunoSEQ multiplex PCR; TCRdb's table is partial and in-frame only. The sample includes more than 250,000 clones, more than 80% seen only once; the top ten take 5.5% to 8%. The material sequenced was peripheral blood. The receptors come from a woman between 45 and 60 years old with COVID-19, enrolled during active disease. The CDR3 runs from the conserved cysteine through the conserved F or W. D genes are given only for firm matches. Where a row states a size, it is once, few, many or the class of an expanded clone; other rows omit it.

cdr3_nt: TGTGCCAGCAGTTTCCCGGGACAGGGTCCCAACGAGCAGTACTTC
cdr3_aa: CASSFPGQGPNEQYF
j_call: TRBJ2-7
cdr3_length: 15
v_call: TRBV27
clone_size: -
d_call: TRBD1

cdr3_nt: TGTGCCAGCAGCCGGACGCCGGGATCCAGGGAGACCCAGTACTTC
cdr3_aa: CASSRTPGSRETQYF
j_call: TRBJ2-5
cdr3_length: 15
v_call: TRBV3-1/TRBV3-2
clone_size: -
d_call: -

cdr3_nt: TGCAGCGTTGTGCTAACTGAAGCTTTCTTT
cdr3_aa: CSVVLTEAFF
j_call: TRBJ1-1
cdr3_length: 10
v_call: TRBV29-1
clone_size: -
d_call: -

cdr3_nt: TGTGCCAGCAGTGAAGTGACAGGGGTGGCGGGTGGCTACACCTTC
cdr3_aa: CASSEVTGVAGGYTF
j_call: TRBJ1-2
cdr3_length: 15
v_call: TRBV2
clone_size: -
d_call: TRBD1

cdr3_nt: TGCAGCGCCGGAGGAGGGATTAGGGGTGAAGCTTTCTTT
cdr3_aa: CSAGGGIRGEAFF
j_call: TRBJ1-1
cdr3_length: 13
v_call: TRBV29-1
clone_size: few
d_call: -

cdr3_nt: TGTGCCAGTAGTATTCGGGGAGTGGACACTGAAGCTTTCTTT
cdr3_aa: CASSIRGVDTEAFF
j_call: TRBJ1-1
cdr3_length: 14
v_call: TRBV19
clone_size: -
d_call: -

cdr3_nt: TGTGCCAGCTATAGGACAGGGGATTTCTACGAGCAGTACTTC
cdr3_aa: CASYRTGDFYEQYF
j_call: TRBJ2-7
cdr3_length: 14
v_call: TRBV6-5
clone_size: few
d_call: TRBD1

cdr3_nt: TGCGCCAGCGGGTGGACATTTGGCCAAGAGACCCAGTACTTC
cdr3_aa: CASGWTFGQETQYF
j_call: TRBJ2-5
cdr3_length: 14
v_call: TRBV4-1
clone_size: -
d_call: -

cdr3_nt: TGTGCCAGCAGTTACGAAGCGGGAGTGGGGAGTGAGCAGTACTTC
cdr3_aa: CASSYEAGVGSEQYF
j_call: TRBJ2-7
cdr3_length: 15
v_call: TRBV6-5
clone_size: -
d_call: TRBD2

cdr3_nt: TGTGCCAGCAGCGCAGTTTGGCAGGGGGTAGGGTATGGCTACACCTTC
cdr3_aa: CASSAVWQGVGYGYTF
j_call: TRBJ1-2
cdr3_length: 16
v_call: TRBV9
clone_size: -
d_call: TRBD1